Below, 20 T cell receptor beta chains from the same sample are listed, as sequenced in a study of a mutant IDH1 vaccine in newly diagnosed glioma. Time point given: week 47, end of study. Vaccination used 300 ug of mutant IDH1 20-mer peptide per dose, with topical imiquimod. The data were produced by immunoSEQ multiplex PCR, yet TCRdb's version contains in-frame clones alone and is incomplete. The sample yields 30,000 to 35,000 clones, about 86% seen once. Antigen specificity for these receptors is unknown. Sample: PBMCs, taken from a glioma patient whose treatment included an IDH1 peptide vaccine. The receptor source for this set is a woman in her twenties or thirties with glioma.

The chain combines TRBV5-1 with TRBJ1-2; D uncertain. Looked up from germline, CDR1 is SGHRS and CDR2 is YFSETQ. V gave up 5 bases and J gave up 4 bases, with 9 bases separating them. The CDR3 sequence is 12 residues long. This CDR3 is CASRKDFYGYTF. In DNA, the CDR3 is TGCGCCAGCAGAAAGGATTTCTATGGCTACACCTTC.

This chain uses TRBV5-1 with TRBJ1-6; D is possibly TRBD1 (6 bases). V lost 0 bases and J lost 10, with 14 bases in between. The germline V gene encodes CDR1 SGHRS and CDR2 YFSETQ. The CDR3 has 15 amino acids. CDR3 region: CASSLEGAGESPLHF. CDR3 DNA: TGCGCCAGCAGCTTGGAGGGTGCAGGGGAGTCACCCCTCCACTTT.

The rearrangement links TRBV2 to TRBJ1-5; D call uncertain. The V and J ends lost 5 bases and 3 bases respectively, with 11 bases between them. The CDR3 has 14 residues. Germline CDR1 and CDR2: SNHLY and FYNNEI. CDR3 DNA: TGTGCCAGCAGTTTTACAGCCAACAATCAGCCCCAGCATTTT. This encodes CASSFTANNQPQHF. Variable domain in full (rest from reference TRBV2 and TRBJ1-5): EPEVTQTPSHQVTQMGQEVILRCVPISNHLYFYWYRQILGQKVEFLVSFYNNEISEKSEIFDDQFSVERPDGSNFTLKIRSTKLEDSAMYFCASSFTANNQPQHFGDGTRLSIL.

J is TRBJ1-2 and V is TRBV7-2; 9 positions agree with TRBD1. Germline trimming cut 5 bases from V and 8 bases from J; bases unmatched to any gene: 3. Germline CDR1 reads SGHTA; CDR2 reads FQGNSA. The CDR3 has 12 amino acids. For the CDR3, the DNA is TGTGCCAGCAGCGTACAGGGGGCGGGCTACACCTTC. This translates into CASSVQGAGYTF.

The chain carries TRBV10-3 and TRBJ1-2, with D tentatively TRBD1 (5 bases). Germline CDR1 and CDR2: ENHRY and SYGVKD. The CDR3 covers 16 residues. Deletions cut 1 base from V and 1 base from J, with 13 bases between. The CDR3 is CAISELDSKLNYGYTF. CDR3 coding DNA: TGTGCCATCAGTGAGTTAGACAGCAAACTTAACTATGGCTACACCTTC.

J is TRBJ2-7 and V is TRBV10-1; 9 bases map to TRBD1. CDR3 length: 15 amino acids. Looked up from germline, CDR1 is WNHNN and CDR2 is SYGVQD (reference sequence). J was trimmed by 5 bases and V by 3 bases; bases with no gene match: 8. CDR3 nucleotides: TGCGCCAGCAGTGAAGGACAGGGGCGATTGGACGAGCAGTACTTC. Protein product: CASSEGQGRLDEQYF.

The genes are TRBV7-9 and TRBJ2-7; D remains unclear. The CDR3 runs to 13 residues. Per the germline V gene, CDR1 is SEHNR and CDR2 is FQNEAQ (reference sequence). Trimming removed 5 bases from V and 1 base from J, with 9 bases in between. CDR3 region: CASSPSPSYEQYF. CDR3 nucleotide sequence: TGTGCCAGCAGCCCCTCGCCGTCCTACGAGCAGTACTTC.

J is TRBJ1-4 and V is TRBV29-1; D not certain. The germline V gene has CDR1 SQVTM and CDR2 ANQGSEA. Trimming took 4 bases from V and 0 from J, leaving 6 bases between them. The CDR3 extends over 13 amino acids. This chain's CDR3 is CSVGVTTNEKLFF. For the CDR3, the DNA is TGCAGCGTTGGGGTGACAACTAATGAAAAACTGTTTTTT.

The chain recombines TRBV10-3 with TRBJ1-1; 8 positions match TRBD1. The CDR3 loop spans 14 amino acids. The ends lost 4 bases at V and 7 bases at J; junction bases unmatched: 8. CDR1 ENHRY and CDR2 SYGVKD come from the germline V gene. As DNA, the CDR3 is TGTGCCATCAGTGGGACAGGGAGGTACGGTGAAGCTTTCTTT. It is translated as CAISGTGRYGEAFF.

This clone has more than one count but fewer than ten. V usage is TRBV2 and J usage is TRBJ2-7; possible D gene TRBD2, 6 bases. The CDR3 extends over 13 amino acids. The germline gives CDR1 SNHLY, CDR2 FYNNEI. CDR3 bases: TGTGCATGCGAGGAGGGGACGGACTACGAGCAGTACTTC. The encoded protein is CACEEGTDYEQYF. The variable domain in full, completed from reference TRBV2 and TRBJ2-7, reads EPEVTQTPSHQVTQMGQEVILRCVPISNHLYFYWYRQILGQKVEFLVSFYNNEISEKSEIFDDQFSVERPDGSNFTLKIRSTKLEDSAMYFCACEEGTDYEQYFGPGTRLTVT.

The chain has TRBV6-1 and TRBJ2-7; 9 nucleotides agree with TRBD1. V dropped 7 bases and J dropped 6; count of bases not matched to a gene: 7. The germline CDR1 and CDR2 sequences are MNHNS and SASEGT. The CDR3 spans 13 residues. CDR3 protein: CASIRTGVREQYF. The CDR3 DNA follows: TGTGCCAGCATCCGGACAGGGGTTCGCGAGCAGTACTTC.

The chain couples TRBV10-3 to TRBJ1-4; D may be TRBD1 (6 bases). The CDR3 has 12 amino acids. The V gene's germline CDR1 is ENHRY and CDR2 SYGVKD. Trimming cost V 11 bases and J 8 bases, with 15 bases left between them. Here the CDR3 reads CASGQRGEKLFF. The CDR3 nucleotides read TGTGCCTCCGGGCAAAGGGGGGAAAAACTGTTTTTT.

The J gene is TRBJ2-5, the V gene TRBV4-3; D is perhaps TRBD1 or TRBD2 (6 bases each). Between the trimmed V and J ends, which lost 4 bases and 2 bases, there was a span of 14 bases. Germline V lookup: CDR1 LGHNA, CDR2 YSLEER. The CDR3 covers 15 residues. CDR3 DNA sequence: TGCGCCAGCAGCCCCCACGGGGGCGAACAAGAGACCCAGTACTTC. It translates to CASSPHGGEQETQYF.

This clone was seen just once. The chain links TRBV1 to TRBJ2-3; the table assigns TRBD2, which was not confirmed against the DNA. TRBV1 is reported as a pseudogene. The CDR3 has 19 amino acids. The CDR3 loop reads CTSSQPPGLAGTRTDTQYF. The CDR3 region has the DNA TGCACCAGCAGCCAACCACCGGGACTAGCGGGGACACGCACAGATACGCAGTATTTT.

The gene calls are TRBV5-6 and TRBJ2-6; D call uncertain. The V and J ends lost 0 bases and 2 bases respectively, with 9 bases between them. CDR1 and CDR2 (germline): SGHDT, YYEEEE. This CDR3 is 16 amino acids long. CDR3 loop: CASSLGGATGANVLTF. Written as DNA, the CDR3 is TGTGCCAGCAGCTTGGGGGGTGCTACTGGGGCCAACGTCCTGACTTTC.

The rearrangement links TRBV6-5 to TRBJ1-1; 7 nucleotides line up with TRBD1. V was pared by 2 bases and J by 1 base, with 1 base of the junction left unmatched. In germline, CDR1 is MNHEY, CDR2 SVGAGI. The CDR3 spans 14 residues. The CDR3 spells CASSYGQANTEAFF. The CDR3 nucleotides are TGTGCCAGCAGTTACGGACAGGCGAACACTGAAGCTTTCTTT.

V gene TRBV5-8 combines with J gene TRBJ2-7; the D is unclear. This CDR3 has 13 residues. V gave up 2 bases and J gave up 1 base, with 7 bases separating them. Germline loops: CDR1 SGHTS, CDR2 YDEGEE. The CDR3 nucleotides read TGTGCCAGCAGCTTTTCCGGGTCCTACGAGCAGTACTTC. Its translation is CASSFSGSYEQYF.

The CDR3 sequence is CASSRRRGAGFF. The CDR3 bases are TGTGCCAGCAGTAGGAGGCGGGGCGCAGGGTTCTTC. The genes are TRBV6-4 and TRBJ2-1, with D tentatively TRBD2 (6 bases). This CDR3 contains 12 residues. CDR1 and CDR2 from the germline V gene are MRHNA and SNTAGT. Between the trimmed V and J ends, which lost 5 bases and 15 bases, there was a span of 17 bases.

This sequence joins TRBV9 and TRBJ2-2, with D hard to call. CDR1 is SGDLS, CDR2 YYNGEE, per germline. The CDR3 consists of 13 residues. Trimming left V 0 bases short and J 3 bases short, with 3 bases between. DNA of the CDR3: TGTGCCAGCAGCGTAGTGGACACCGGGGAGCTGTTTTTT. Protein product: CASSVVDTGELFF.

V is TRBV4-1 and J is TRBJ1-2, with TRBD1 as a possible D gene (5 bases). Germline V gene sequence: CDR1 MGHRA, CDR2 YSYEKL. V was trimmed by 1 base and J by 8 bases, leaving 17 bases between them. The CDR3 is 15 residues long. CDR3 in DNA: TGCGCCAGCAGCCAAGGCATGGCAGGGCCGGGGGGCTACACCTTC. Translation: CASSQGMAGPGGYTF.